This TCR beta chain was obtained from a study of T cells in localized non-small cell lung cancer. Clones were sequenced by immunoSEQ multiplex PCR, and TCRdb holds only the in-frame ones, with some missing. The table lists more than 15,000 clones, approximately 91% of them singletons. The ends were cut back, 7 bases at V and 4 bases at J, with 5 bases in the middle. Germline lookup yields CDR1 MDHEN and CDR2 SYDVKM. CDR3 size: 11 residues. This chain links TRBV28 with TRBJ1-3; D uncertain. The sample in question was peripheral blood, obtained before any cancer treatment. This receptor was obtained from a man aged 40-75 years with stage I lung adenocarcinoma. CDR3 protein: CASKSGNTIYF. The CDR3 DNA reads TGTGCCAGCAAAAGCGGAAACACCATATATTTT. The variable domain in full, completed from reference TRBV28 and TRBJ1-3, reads DVKVTQSSRYLVKRTGEKVFLECVQDMDHENMFWYRQDPGLGLRLIYFSYDVKMKEKGDIPEGYSVSREKKERFSLILESASTNQTSMYLCASKSGNTIYFGEGSWLTVV.